Sequencing of this T cell receptor beta chain was carried out in a study of CD8 T cells in ankylosing spondylitis. Overall study findings and caveats: Seven or eight highly homologous variants made up a TCR beta motif, and this motif appeared characteristic of ankylosing spondylitis blood. Researchers report that disease-linked clones proved CD8+ and relatively rare in peripheral blood.

Germline CDR1 is DFQATT and CDR2 is SNEGSKA (reference sequence). CDR3 length equals 12 residues. Trimming removed 6 bases from V and 4 bases from J; junction bases left unmatched: 4. Quantitative 5'-RACE was performed with molecular barcodes, and it yielded the TCR beta libraries. TCRdb reprocessed the 5' RACE reads with MiXCR, giving one entry per CDR3 protein. The sample has 150,000 to 200,000 distinct CDR3 sequences; under 35% are singletons. On this clonotype itself: No antigen is known for it.

The rearrangement joins TRBV20-1 to TRBJ2-5; 8 nucleotides align to TRBD1. This receptor was obtained from a male donor with ankylosing spondylitis. Sequences were obtained from synovial fluid, either unsorted or a sorted T cell fraction (not recorded which). CDR3 region: CSARTGLETQYF. In nucleotides, the CDR3 is TGCAGTGCACGGACAGGGTTAGAGACCCAGTACTTC.